This record looks at one T cell receptor beta chain sequence and its context. This entry belongs to a study of blood T cell repertoires in COVID-19. Some clones are missing from TCRdb's copy, which holds only in-frame ones; the method was immunoSEQ multiplex PCR. Of hundreds of thousands of clones listed, over 85% were seen once; the top ten hold around 2.5%. This CDR3 contains 16 residues. V dropped 3 bases and J dropped 7 bases, with 24 bases sitting between them. Germline CDR1 and CDR2: DFQATT and SNEGSKA (reference sequence). The chain links TRBV20-1 to TRBJ2-5; maybe TRBD2 (5 bases). The receptor was isolated from a man aged 55 to 70 who had recovered from COVID-19. The sample was PBMCs or T cells enriched from blood (not recorded which). The CDR3 is CSASGPEAALLGTQYF. CDR3 DNA sequence: TGCAGTGCTAGTGGACCGGAGGCTGCCCTGTTGGGGACCCAGTACTTC.